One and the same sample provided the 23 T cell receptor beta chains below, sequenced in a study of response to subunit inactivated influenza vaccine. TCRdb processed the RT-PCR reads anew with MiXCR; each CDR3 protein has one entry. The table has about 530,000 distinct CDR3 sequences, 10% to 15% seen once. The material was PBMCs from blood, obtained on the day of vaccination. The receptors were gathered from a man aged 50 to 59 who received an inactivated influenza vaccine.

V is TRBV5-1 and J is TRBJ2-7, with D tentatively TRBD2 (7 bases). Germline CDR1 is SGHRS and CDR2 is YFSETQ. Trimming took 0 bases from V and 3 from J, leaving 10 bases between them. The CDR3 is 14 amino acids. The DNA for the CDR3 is TGCGCCAGCAGCTTGGCAGGGGAGGGCTACGAGCAGTACTTC. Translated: CASSLAGEGYEQYF.

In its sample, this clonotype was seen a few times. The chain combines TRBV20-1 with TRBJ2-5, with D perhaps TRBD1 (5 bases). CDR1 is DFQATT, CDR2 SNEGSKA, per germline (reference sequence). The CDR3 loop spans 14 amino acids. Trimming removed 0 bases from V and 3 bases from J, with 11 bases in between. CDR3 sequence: CSARDWGSEETQYF. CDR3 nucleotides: TGCAGTGCTAGAGATTGGGGCAGCGAAGAGACCCAGTACTTC.

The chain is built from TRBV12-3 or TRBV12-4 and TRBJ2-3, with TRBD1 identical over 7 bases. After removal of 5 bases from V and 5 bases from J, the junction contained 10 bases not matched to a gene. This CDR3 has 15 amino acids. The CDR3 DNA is TGTGCCAGCAGTCCCCGGACAGGTCAGAGAGATACGCAGTATTTT. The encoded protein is CASSPRTGQRDTQYF.

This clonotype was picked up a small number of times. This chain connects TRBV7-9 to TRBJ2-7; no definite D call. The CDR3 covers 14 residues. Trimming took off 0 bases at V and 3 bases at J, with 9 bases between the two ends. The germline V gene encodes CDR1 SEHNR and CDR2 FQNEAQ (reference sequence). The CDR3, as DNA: TGTGCCAGCAGCTTAGCCCCTGGTATCTACGAGCAGTACTTC. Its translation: CASSLAPGIYEQYF. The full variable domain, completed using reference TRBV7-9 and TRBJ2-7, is DTGVSQNPRHKITKRGQNVTFRCDPISEHNRLYWYRQTLGQGPEFLTYFQNEAQLEKSRLLSDRFSAERPKGSFSTLEIQRTEQGDSAMYLCASSLAPGIYEQYFGPGTRLTVT.

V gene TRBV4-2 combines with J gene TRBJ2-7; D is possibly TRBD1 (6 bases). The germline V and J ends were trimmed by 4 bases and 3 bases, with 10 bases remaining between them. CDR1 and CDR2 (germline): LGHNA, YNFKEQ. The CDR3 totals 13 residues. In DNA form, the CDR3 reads TGTGCCAGCAGCCGGGGGCTCATCTACGAGCAGTACTTC. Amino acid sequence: CASSRGLIYEQYF.

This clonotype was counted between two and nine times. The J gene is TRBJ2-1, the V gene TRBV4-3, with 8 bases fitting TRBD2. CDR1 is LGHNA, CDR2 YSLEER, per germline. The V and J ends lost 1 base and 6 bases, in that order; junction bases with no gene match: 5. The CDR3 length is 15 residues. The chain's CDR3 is CASSQVLAGSNEQFF. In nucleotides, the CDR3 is TGCGCCAGCAGCCAAGTTCTAGCGGGTAGCAATGAGCAGTTCTTC.

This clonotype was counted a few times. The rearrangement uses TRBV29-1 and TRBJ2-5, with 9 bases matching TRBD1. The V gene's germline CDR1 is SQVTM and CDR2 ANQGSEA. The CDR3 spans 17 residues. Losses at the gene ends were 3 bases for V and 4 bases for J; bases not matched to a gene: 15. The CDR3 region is CSVETHTDRGDGETQYF. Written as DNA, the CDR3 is TGCAGCGTTGAGACCCATACTGACAGGGGGGATGGAGAGACCCAGTACTTC.

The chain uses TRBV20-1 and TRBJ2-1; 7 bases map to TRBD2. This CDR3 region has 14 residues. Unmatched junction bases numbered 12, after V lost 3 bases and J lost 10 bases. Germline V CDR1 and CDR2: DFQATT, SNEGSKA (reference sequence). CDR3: CSASSGRLNREQFF. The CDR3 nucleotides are TGCAGTGCTAGCTCCGGGAGGCTTAATAGGGAGCAGTTCTTC.

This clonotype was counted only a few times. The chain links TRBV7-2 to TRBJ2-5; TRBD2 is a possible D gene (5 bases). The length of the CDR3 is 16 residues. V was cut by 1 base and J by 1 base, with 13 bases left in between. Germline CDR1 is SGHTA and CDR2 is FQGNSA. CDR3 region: CASSLGVGRIQETQYF. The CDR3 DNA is TGTGCCAGCAGCTTAGGTGTTGGGAGAATCCAAGAGACCCAGTACTTC. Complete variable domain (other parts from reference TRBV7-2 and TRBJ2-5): GAGVSQSPSNKVTEKGKDVELRCDPISGHTALYWYRQSLGQGLEFLIYFQGNSAPDKSGLPSDRFSAERTGGSVSTLTIQRTQQEDSAVYLCASSLGVGRIQETQYFGPGTRLLVL.

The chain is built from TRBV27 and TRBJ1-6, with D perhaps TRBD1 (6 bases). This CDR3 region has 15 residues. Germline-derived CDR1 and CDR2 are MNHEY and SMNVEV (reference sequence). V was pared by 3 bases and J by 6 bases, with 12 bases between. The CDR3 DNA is TGTGCCAGCAGTTTGTCACAGGGAGTTAATTCACCCCTCCACTTT. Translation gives CASSLSQGVNSPLHF.

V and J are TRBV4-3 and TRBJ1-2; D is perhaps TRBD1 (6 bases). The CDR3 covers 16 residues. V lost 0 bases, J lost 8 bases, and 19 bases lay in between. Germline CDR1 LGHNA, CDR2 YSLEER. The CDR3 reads CASSQDIGGRLRGYTF. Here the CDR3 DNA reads TGCGCCAGCAGCCAAGATATCGGGGGGCGACTGAGGGGCTACACCTTC.

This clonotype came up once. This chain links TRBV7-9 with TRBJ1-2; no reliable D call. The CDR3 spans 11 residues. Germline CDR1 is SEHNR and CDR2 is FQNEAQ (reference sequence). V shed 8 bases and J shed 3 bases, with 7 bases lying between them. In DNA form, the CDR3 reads TGTGCCAGCTTAGCGTACTATGGCTACACCTTC. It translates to CASLAYYGYTF.

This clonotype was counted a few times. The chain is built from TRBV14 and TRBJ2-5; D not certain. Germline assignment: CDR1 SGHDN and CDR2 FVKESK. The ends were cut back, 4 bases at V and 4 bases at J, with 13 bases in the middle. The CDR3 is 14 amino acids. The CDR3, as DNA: TGTGCCAGCAGCCTCCTACCAAGTCCAGAGACCCAGTACTTC. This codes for CASSLLPSPETQYF.

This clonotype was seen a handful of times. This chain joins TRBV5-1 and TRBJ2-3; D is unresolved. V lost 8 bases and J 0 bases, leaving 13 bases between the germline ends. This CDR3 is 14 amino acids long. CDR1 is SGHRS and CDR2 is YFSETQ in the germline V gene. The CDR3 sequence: CARVCGGSTDTQYF. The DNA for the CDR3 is TGCGCCAGGGTCTGCGGCGGAAGCACAGATACGCAGTATTTT.

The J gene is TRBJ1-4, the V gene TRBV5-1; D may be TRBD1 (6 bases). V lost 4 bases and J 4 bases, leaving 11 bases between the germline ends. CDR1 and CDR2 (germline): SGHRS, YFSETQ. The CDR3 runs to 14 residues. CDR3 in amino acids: CASSPRTVNEKLFF. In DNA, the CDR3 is TGCGCCAGCAGCCCTCGGACAGTTAATGAAAAACTGTTTTTT.

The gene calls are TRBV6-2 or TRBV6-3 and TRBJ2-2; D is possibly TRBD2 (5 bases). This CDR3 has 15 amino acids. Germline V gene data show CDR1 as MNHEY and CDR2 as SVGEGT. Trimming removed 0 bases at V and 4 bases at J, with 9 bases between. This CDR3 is CASSYSGGSTGELFF. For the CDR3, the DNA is TGTGCCAGCAGTTACTCAGGCGGGTCCACCGGGGAGCTGTTTTTT.

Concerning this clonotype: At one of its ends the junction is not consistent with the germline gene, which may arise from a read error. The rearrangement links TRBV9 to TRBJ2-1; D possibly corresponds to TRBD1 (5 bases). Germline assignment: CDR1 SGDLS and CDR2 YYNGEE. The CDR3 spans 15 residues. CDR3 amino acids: CASSVATGAYIEQFF. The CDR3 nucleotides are TGTGCCAGCAGCGTTGCCACAGGAGCATACATTGAGCAGTTCTTC.

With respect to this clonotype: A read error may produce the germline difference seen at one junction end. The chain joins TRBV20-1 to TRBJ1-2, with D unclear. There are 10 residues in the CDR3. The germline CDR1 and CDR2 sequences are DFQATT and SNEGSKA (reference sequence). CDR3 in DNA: TGCAGTGCCTCTGGCCTCTCCTTCACTTTC. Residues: CSASGLSFTF.

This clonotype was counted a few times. The CDR3 region is CASSQATGTNEKLFF. DNA of the CDR3: TGCGCCAGCAGCCAAGCTACAGGGACTAATGAAAAACTGTTTTTT. This chain uses TRBV4-1 with TRBJ1-4, with a weak D call TRBD1 (6 bases). The V gene lost 1 base and the J gene lost 2 bases, with 8 bases spanning the gap. Germline CDR1 MGHRA, CDR2 YSYEKL. The CDR3 sequence is 15 residues long.

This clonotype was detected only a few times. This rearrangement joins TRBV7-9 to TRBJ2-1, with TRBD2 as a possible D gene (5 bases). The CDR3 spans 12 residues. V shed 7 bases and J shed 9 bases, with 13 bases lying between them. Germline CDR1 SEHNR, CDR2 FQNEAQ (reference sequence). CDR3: CASTPLEGEQFF. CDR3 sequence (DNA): TGTGCCAGCACCCCACTAGAGGGTGAGCAGTTCTTC.

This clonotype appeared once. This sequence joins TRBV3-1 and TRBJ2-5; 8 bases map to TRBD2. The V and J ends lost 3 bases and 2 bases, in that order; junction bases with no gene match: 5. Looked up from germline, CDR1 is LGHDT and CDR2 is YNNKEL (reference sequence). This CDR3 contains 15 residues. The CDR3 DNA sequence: TGTGCCAGCAGCCACCGCGGGACTAGACAAGAGACCCAGTACTTC. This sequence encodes CASSHRGTRQETQYF.

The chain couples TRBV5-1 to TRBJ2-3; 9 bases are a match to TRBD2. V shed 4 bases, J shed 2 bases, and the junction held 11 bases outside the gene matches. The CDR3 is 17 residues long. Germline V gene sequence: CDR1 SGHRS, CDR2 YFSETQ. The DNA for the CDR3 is TGCGCCAGCAGCCTACCTTTAGCGGGGGCCTTCACAGATACGCAGTATTTT. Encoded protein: CASSLPLAGAFTDTQYF.

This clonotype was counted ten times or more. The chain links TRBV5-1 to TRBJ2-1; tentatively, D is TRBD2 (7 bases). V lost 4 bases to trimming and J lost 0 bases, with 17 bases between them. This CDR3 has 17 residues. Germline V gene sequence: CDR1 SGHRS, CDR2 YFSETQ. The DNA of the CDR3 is TGCGCCAGCAGCCCCACAGGGACTACAAGCTCCTACAATGAGCAGTTCTTC. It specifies CASSPTGTTSSYNEQFF.